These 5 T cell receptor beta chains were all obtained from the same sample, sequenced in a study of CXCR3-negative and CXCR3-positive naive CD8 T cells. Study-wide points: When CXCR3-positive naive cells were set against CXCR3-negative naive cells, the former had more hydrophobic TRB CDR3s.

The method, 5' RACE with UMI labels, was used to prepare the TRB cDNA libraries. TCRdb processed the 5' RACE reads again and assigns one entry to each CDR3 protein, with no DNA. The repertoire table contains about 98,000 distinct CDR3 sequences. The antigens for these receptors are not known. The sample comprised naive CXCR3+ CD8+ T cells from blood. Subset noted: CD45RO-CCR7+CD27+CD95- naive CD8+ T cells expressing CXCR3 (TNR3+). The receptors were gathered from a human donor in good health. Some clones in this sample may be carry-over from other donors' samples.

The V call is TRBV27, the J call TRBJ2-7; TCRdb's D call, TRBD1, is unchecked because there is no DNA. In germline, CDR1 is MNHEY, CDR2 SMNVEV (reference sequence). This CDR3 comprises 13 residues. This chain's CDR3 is CASSPRTGYEQYF.

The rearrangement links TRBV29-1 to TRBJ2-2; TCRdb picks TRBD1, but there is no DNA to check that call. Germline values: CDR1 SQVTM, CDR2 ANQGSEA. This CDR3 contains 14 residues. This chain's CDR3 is CSVAVGAVTGELFF.

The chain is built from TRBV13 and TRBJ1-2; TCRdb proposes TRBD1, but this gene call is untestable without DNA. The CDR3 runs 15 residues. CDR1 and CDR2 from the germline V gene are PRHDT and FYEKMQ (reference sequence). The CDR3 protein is CASSPWTDQNYGYTF.

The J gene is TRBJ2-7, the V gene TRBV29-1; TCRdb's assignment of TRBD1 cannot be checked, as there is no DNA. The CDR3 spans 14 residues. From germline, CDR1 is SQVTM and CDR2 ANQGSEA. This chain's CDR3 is CSALDRDPSHEQYF.

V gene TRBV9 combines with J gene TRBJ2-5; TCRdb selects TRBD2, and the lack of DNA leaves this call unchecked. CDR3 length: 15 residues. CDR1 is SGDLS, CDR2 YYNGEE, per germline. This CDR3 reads CASSVELAAAETQYF.